Listed below are T cell receptor beta chains from one sample, sequenced in a study of blood T cell repertoires in COVID-19. Generated by immunoSEQ multiplex PCR, the TCRdb table keeps only in-frame clones and is missing some. Counted here are approximately 250,000 clones, 90% occurring once; the ten biggest clones make up over 3.5%. Sequenced sample: PBMCs or T cells enriched from blood (not recorded which). These receptor sequences come from a woman in her 30s with acute COVID-19. The CDR3 runs from the conserved cysteine through the conserved F or W. Each record gives: CDR3 protein, CDR3 DNA, D gene, J gene, clone size, V gene. D genes are given only for firm matches. A clone size is listed for some rows: how often the clone was seen (once, few, many), or a class if it is expanded.

cdr3_aa: CAWSRSNNEQFF; cdr3_nt: TGTGCCTGGAGTCGGAGTAACAATGAGCAGTTCTTC; d_call: NA; j_call: TRBJ2-1; clone_size: NA; v_call: TRBV30
cdr3_aa: CASSYRESTDTQYF; cdr3_nt: TGTGCCAGCAGTTACAGGGAGAGCACAGATACGCAGTATTTT; d_call: NA; j_call: TRBJ2-3; clone_size: NA; v_call: TRBV6-5
cdr3_aa: CASSRRQGSTDTQYF; cdr3_nt: TGTGCCAGCAGTCGTAGACAGGGGAGCACAGATACGCAGTATTTT; d_call: TRBD1; j_call: TRBJ2-3; clone_size: NA; v_call: TRBV6-5
cdr3_aa: CASSLTPLLLGGGNTIYF; cdr3_nt: TGTGCCAGCAGTTTAACCCCTCTACTCTTAGGCGGTGGAAACACCATATATTTT; d_call: NA; j_call: TRBJ1-3; clone_size: NA; v_call: TRBV28
cdr3_aa: CASSYGGVIHEQYF; cdr3_nt: TGTGCCAGCAGTTACGGGGGAGTTATACACGAGCAGTACTTC; d_call: NA; j_call: TRBJ2-7; clone_size: NA; v_call: TRBV27
cdr3_aa: CASSPRPSNRGNTEAFF; cdr3_nt: TGTGCCAGCAGCCCTAGGCCCAGTAACAGGGGAAACACTGAAGCTTTCTTT; d_call: TRBD1; j_call: TRBJ1-1; clone_size: few; v_call: TRBV9
cdr3_aa: CASTLRRQGTGELFF; cdr3_nt: TGTGCCAGCACCCTTCGGCGACAGGGCACCGGGGAGCTGTTTTTT; d_call: TRBD1; j_call: TRBJ2-2; clone_size: NA; v_call: TRBV6-5
cdr3_aa: CASSQDKGQGLDGYTF; cdr3_nt: TGCGCCAGCAGCCAAGATAAGGGACAGGGACTTGATGGCTACACCTTC; d_call: TRBD1; j_call: TRBJ1-2; clone_size: NA; v_call: TRBV4-3
cdr3_aa: CASSIQTTNEKLFF; cdr3_nt: TGTGCCAGTAGTATACAGACAACTAATGAAAAACTGTTTTTT; d_call: NA; j_call: TRBJ1-4; clone_size: NA; v_call: TRBV19
cdr3_aa: CASSSQAGTMTQYF; cdr3_nt: TGTGCCAGCAGCTCCCAAGCCGGGACTATGACCCAGTACTTC; d_call: TRBD2; j_call: TRBJ2-5; clone_size: NA; v_call: TRBV7-9
cdr3_aa: CASSQRWMFGGLNEKLFF; cdr3_nt: TGCGCCAGCAGCCAGCGCTGGATGTTTGGGGGGTTAAATGAAAAACTGTTTTTT; d_call: NA; j_call: TRBJ1-4; clone_size: NA; v_call: TRBV4-3
cdr3_aa: CSVEDPDRGTNEKLFF; cdr3_nt: TGCAGCGTTGAAGACCCGGACAGGGGGACTAATGAAAAACTGTTTTTT; d_call: TRBD1; j_call: TRBJ1-4; clone_size: NA; v_call: TRBV29-1
cdr3_aa: CASSEDRQGDPTEAFF; cdr3_nt: TGTGCCAGCAGTGAAGACCGACAGGGGGATCCCACTGAAGCTTTCTTT; d_call: TRBD1; j_call: TRBJ1-1; clone_size: NA; v_call: TRBV6-1
cdr3_aa: CASSEQGIYNEQFF; cdr3_nt: TGTGCCAGCAGTGAGCAGGGGATCTACAATGAGCAGTTCTTC; d_call: NA; j_call: TRBJ2-1; clone_size: few; v_call: TRBV2
cdr3_aa: CASSLIRDEQFF; cdr3_nt: TGTGCCAGCAGCTTGATACGGGATGAGCAGTTCTTC; d_call: NA; j_call: TRBJ2-1; clone_size: NA; v_call: TRBV5-8
cdr3_aa: CASSLGLGRNQPQHF; cdr3_nt: TGTGCCAGCAGCTTAGGCCTGGGGCGGAATCAGCCCCAGCATTTT; d_call: NA; j_call: TRBJ1-5; clone_size: NA; v_call: TRBV7-2
cdr3_aa: CASSGGEVNTGELFF; cdr3_nt: TGTGCCAGCAGCGGCGGAGAAGTCAACACCGGGGAGCTGTTTTTT; d_call: NA; j_call: TRBJ2-2; clone_size: NA; v_call: TRBV13
cdr3_aa: CASSPGPGGYQETQYF; cdr3_nt: TGTGCCAGCTCCCCCGGTCCTGGAGGGTACCAAGAGACCCAGTACTTC; d_call: NA; j_call: TRBJ2-5; clone_size: NA; v_call: TRBV18
cdr3_aa: CASSEASGRADTQYF; cdr3_nt: TGTGCCAGCAGTGAAGCTAGCGGGAGGGCAGATACGCAGTATTTT; d_call: TRBD2; j_call: TRBJ2-3; clone_size: many; v_call: TRBV6-1
cdr3_aa: CSASRVSEGDTQYF; cdr3_nt: TGCAGTGCTAGTAGGGTGAGCGAGGGAGATACGCAGTATTTT; d_call: NA; j_call: TRBJ2-3; clone_size: NA; v_call: TRBV20-1
cdr3_aa: CASSQREMNEQFF; cdr3_nt: TGTGCCAGCAGCCAGCGGGAGATGAATGAGCAGTTCTTC; d_call: TRBD2; j_call: TRBJ2-1; clone_size: NA; v_call: TRBV4-2
cdr3_aa: CASSEGTSQTYEQYF; cdr3_nt: TGTGCCAGCAGTGAAGGGACTTCCCAAACCTACGAGCAGTACTTC; d_call: NA; j_call: TRBJ2-7; clone_size: NA; v_call: TRBV6-1
cdr3_aa: CASKGVTDYEQYF; cdr3_nt: TGTGCCAGCAAGGGAGTTACGGACTACGAGCAGTACTTC; d_call: NA; j_call: TRBJ2-7; clone_size: NA; v_call: TRBV12-3/TRBV12-4
cdr3_aa: CASSYNLLTGANVLTF; cdr3_nt: TGTGCCAGCAGTTACAATCTACTAACAGGGGCCAACGTCCTGACTTTC; d_call: NA; j_call: TRBJ2-6; clone_size: once; v_call: TRBV27
cdr3_aa: CASSIAPGNYEQYF; cdr3_nt: TGTGCCAGTAGTATAGCTCCAGGGAACTACGAGCAGTACTTC; d_call: NA; j_call: TRBJ2-7; clone_size: NA; v_call: TRBV19
cdr3_aa: CASTGVDSYNSPLHF; cdr3_nt: TGTGCCAGCACGGGAGTAGACTCCTATAATTCACCCCTCCACTTT; d_call: NA; j_call: TRBJ1-6; clone_size: NA; v_call: TRBV2
cdr3_aa: CASSYGHEQYF; cdr3_nt: TGTGCCAGCAGTTACGGGCACGAGCAGTACTTC; d_call: NA; j_call: TRBJ2-7; clone_size: NA; v_call: TRBV6-5
cdr3_aa: CASSRDRGPYEQYF; cdr3_nt: TGTGCCAGCTCCCGGGACAGGGGGCCCTACGAGCAGTACTTC; d_call: TRBD1; j_call: TRBJ2-7; clone_size: NA; v_call: TRBV28
cdr3_aa: CASSFTGVSNQPQHF; cdr3_nt: TGTGCCAGCAGTTTCACAGGTGTGAGCAATCAGCCCCAGCATTTT; d_call: NA; j_call: TRBJ1-5; clone_size: NA; v_call: TRBV28
cdr3_aa: CASSLVPGGSYEQYF; cdr3_nt: TGTGCCAGCAGCTTAGTACCCGGGGGATCCTACGAGCAGTACTTC; d_call: NA; j_call: TRBJ2-7; clone_size: NA; v_call: TRBV7-2
cdr3_aa: CASRRESSYNEQFF; cdr3_nt: TGCGCCAGCAGACGGGAGAGCTCCTACAATGAGCAGTTCTTC; d_call: NA; j_call: TRBJ2-1; clone_size: NA; v_call: TRBV5-1
cdr3_aa: CASSIAGGETEAFF; cdr3_nt: TGTGCCAGTAGTATCGCAGGAGGGGAAACTGAAGCTTTCTTT; d_call: NA; j_call: TRBJ1-1; clone_size: NA; v_call: TRBV19